This TCR beta chain came from a study of cytomegalovirus exposure and HLA in healthy donors. Study details: The Caucasian-associated ancestry cluster held more than 80% of 398 genotyped donors.

From germline, CDR1 is SGHNT and CDR2 YYREEE (reference sequence). The J segment lost 5 bases and the V segment lost 5 bases, leaving 8 bases of the junction unmatched. The CDR3 has 14 amino acids. The PCR employed 60 Vbeta primers together with 13 Jbeta primers. This table comes from immunoSEQ multiplex PCR, and its TCRdb copy is limited to in-frame clones, with some not included. The sample records approximately 120,000 clones, more than 65% being singletons. The sequenced material came from PBMCs. The source of this sequence is a man between 18 and 35 years old in good health and CMV-seropositive. V and J are TRBV5-4 and TRBJ1-2, with 8 positions matching TRBD1. The CDR3 region is CASRITGGGYGYTF. As DNA, the CDR3 is TGTGCCAGCAGGATTACAGGGGGGGGATATGGCTACACCTTC. Based on the CDR3 plus reference TRBV5-4 and TRBJ1-2, the full variable domain is ETGVTQSPTHLIKTRGQQVTLRCSSQSGHNTVSWYQQALGQGPQFIFQYYREEENGRGNFPPRFSGLQFPNYSSELNVNALELDDSALYLCASRITGGGYGYTFGSGTRLTVV.